The present TCR beta chain was sequenced within a study of cytomegalovirus exposure and HLA in healthy donors. Points from the study as a whole: Later work found most CMV-associated TCR beta chains apparently HLA-restricted. DRB1 had the most TCR associations and HLA-C the fewest, a later analysis found, with rates varying by HLA locus.

This clone occurred once. Antigen specificity is unknown. Germline and junction disagree at one end, which may indicate a read error. The PCR had 60 Vbeta and 13 Jbeta primers. Here immunoSEQ multiplex PCR was the method, and the copy in TCRdb shows in-frame clones only, minus some. The sample lists 130,000 or so clones, about 74% seen once, with approximately 7.8% in the top ten. Sequenced sample: PBMCs. This sequence was found in a male donor in good health and CMV-seronegative.

The CDR3 DNA reads as TGTGCCAGCAGCCCGAGGGCCTTAGCCCAAAACATTCAGTACTTC. The encoded protein is CASSPRALAQNIQYF. The rearrangement joins TRBV5-8 to TRBJ2-4; D might be TRBD2 (5 bases). The CDR3 is made up of 15 amino acids. Germline CDR1 and CDR2: SGHTS and YDEGEE. The full variable domain, completed using reference TRBV5-8 and TRBJ2-4, is EAGVTQSPTHLIKTRGQQATLRCSPISGHTSVYWYQQALGLGLQFLLWYDEGEERNRGNFPPRFSGRQFPNYSSELNVNALELEDSALYLCASSPRALAQNIQYFGAGTRLSVL.